Below are 30 T cell receptor beta chains sequenced from a single sample in a study of beta chain features in type 1 diabetes. The entirety of the isolated RNA underwent reverse transcription, so expressed TCRB transcripts were sequenced. The repertoire was sequenced with immunoSEQ multiplex PCR; TCRdb's copy has only in-frame clones and lacks some. The sample gives hundreds of thousands of clones, about a sixth of which show up once; more than 0.08% is in the top ten. Source material: naive CD4+ T cells from blood. Receptors originate from a man aged 18 to 30 in good health.

A few counts support this clone. The rearrangement uses TRBV11-2 and TRBJ2-5; 10 bases are a match to TRBD2. Germline-derived CDR1 and CDR2 are SGHAT and FQNNGV. The V gene end was trimmed by 9 bases and the J gene end by 5 bases; junction bases not matched to a gene: 6. The CDR3 has 13 amino acids. CDR3 nucleotides: TGTGCCAGTGGAGCGGGGGGGAGGGAGACCCAGTACTTC. Its translation is CASGAGGRETQYF. Together with reference TRBV11-2 and TRBJ2-5, the CDR3 gives the full variable domain: EAGVAQSPRYKIIEKRQSVAFWCNPISGHATLYWYQQILGQGPKLLIQFQNNGVVDDSQLPKDRFSAERLKGVDSTLKIQPAKLEDSAVYLCASGAGGRETQYFGPGTRLLVL.

The rearrangement links TRBV6-5 to TRBJ2-5; 9 positions match TRBD1. CDR3 length: 15 amino acids. Germline V gene lookup returns CDR1 MNHEY and CDR2 SVGAGI. Trimming cost V 5 bases and J 4 bases; bases outside gene matches: 8. CDR3 residues: CASSITGGALETQYF. CDR3 bases: TGTGCCAGCAGTATAACAGGGGGCGCCTTAGAGACCCAGTACTTC.

On this clone itself: Other DNA sequences in this sample translate to the same CDR3. The rearrangement joins TRBV28 to TRBJ2-7; D gene uncertain. Looked up from germline, CDR1 is MDHEN and CDR2 is SYDVKM. V lost 4 bases to trimming and J lost 3 bases, with 7 bases between them. There are 12 residues in the CDR3. CDR3 region: CASSSLGYEQYF. The CDR3, as DNA: TGTGCCAGCAGTTCTTTGGGCTACGAGCAGTACTTC.

The chain links TRBV11-1 to TRBJ2-3; TRBD1 aligns across 7 bases. CDR1 is SGHAT and CDR2 is FQDESV in the germline V gene (reference sequence). The V segment lost 5 bases and the J segment 2 bases; nucleotides outside the gene matches: 7. This CDR3 comprises 15 residues. The CDR3 sequence: CASSLQGRDTDTQYF. CDR3 in DNA: TGTGCCAGCAGCCTACAGGGGCGAGACACAGATACGCAGTATTTT.

This clone was observed a few times. The J gene is TRBJ2-3, the V gene TRBV11-2, with 11 bases aligning to TRBD2. Per germline, CDR1 SGHAT and CDR2 FQNNGV. V shed 5 bases and J 2 bases; nucleotides not matched to a gene: 6. CDR3 length: 16 residues. The CDR3 nucleotides are TGTGCCAGCAGCCAAGTAGCGGGAGGGTTCACAGATACGCAGTATTTT. It specifies CASSQVAGGFTDTQYF.

The chain recombines TRBV28 with TRBJ1-1; D not certain. This CDR3 spans 14 amino acids. The germline V and J ends were trimmed by 7 bases and 8 bases, with 20 bases remaining between them. Germline assignment: CDR1 MDHEN and CDR2 SYDVKM. The CDR3 spells CASISPGSTVEAFF. As DNA, the CDR3 is TGTGCCAGCATTTCTCCGGGCTCTACAGTCGAAGCTTTCTTT.

This chain joins TRBV5-1 and TRBJ2-7; perhaps D is TRBD1 or TRBD2 (6 bases each). The length of the CDR3 is 15 residues. Trimming pared 0 bases from V and 3 bases from J, leaving 13 bases between. Germline CDR1 and CDR2: SGHRS and YFSETQ. The CDR3 region is CASSLGGTQNYEQYF. The DNA of the CDR3 is TGCGCCAGCAGCTTGGGCGGGACACAGAACTACGAGCAGTACTTC.

This chain connects TRBV4-1 to TRBJ1-3; D remains ambiguous. Germline CDR1 MGHRA, CDR2 YSYEKL. CDR3 length: 15 residues. Between the trimmed V and J ends, which lost 0 bases and 0 bases, there was a span of 6 bases. The CDR3 loop is CASSQEGSSGNTIYF. CDR3 DNA: TGCGCCAGCAGCCAAGAAGGGTCCTCTGGAAACACCATATATTTT.

The rearrangement links TRBV28 to TRBJ2-5, with 10 nucleotides matching TRBD1. Losses at the gene ends were 5 bases for V and 7 bases for J; bases not matched to a gene: 10. Germline loops: CDR1 MDHEN, CDR2 SYDVKM. There are 15 residues in the CDR3. CDR3 DNA sequence: TGTGCCAGCAGTCAAGGACAGGGGGATTTGGGGACCCAGTACTTC. Translating it yields CASSQGQGDLGTQYF.

The chain is built from TRBV6-5 and TRBJ2-5; D may correspond to TRBD1 or TRBD2 (6 bases each). Trimming stripped 2 bases from V and 5 bases from J, with 15 bases between. The CDR3 is 15 residues long. The germline V gene encodes CDR1 MNHEY and CDR2 SVGAGI. CDR3 amino acids: CASSYLGTGRETQYF. CDR3 coding DNA: TGTGCCAGCAGTTACCTTGGTACAGGGAGGGAGACCCAGTACTTC.

In DNA, the CDR3 is TGTGCCAGCAGCCAACGGATACCCAACAGTTACGAGCAGTACTTC. Its translation: CASSQRIPNSYEQYF. The chain employs TRBV6-5 and TRBJ2-7; D is ambiguous. The germline V gene has CDR1 MNHEY and CDR2 SVGAGI. The CDR3 is made up of 15 amino acids. V lost 6 bases and J lost 4, with 19 bases in between.

In its sample, this clone was seen a few times. The gene calls are TRBV7-9 and TRBJ2-2; either TRBD1 or TRBD2 may supply D (5 bases each). The CDR3 consists of 13 residues. The germline CDR1 and CDR2 sequences are SEHNR and FQNEAQ (reference sequence). Trimming stripped 3 bases from V and 6 bases from J, with 8 bases between. CDR3: CASSLGDAGELFF. CDR3 nucleotide sequence: TGTGCCAGCAGCTTGGGGGACGCCGGGGAGCTGTTTTTT.

The chain has TRBV19 and TRBJ2-5, with 12 bases that match TRBD2. J lost 5 bases, V lost 6 bases, and 1 base had no gene match. CDR3 size: 13 residues. Germline V CDR1 and CDR2: LNHDA, SQIVND (reference sequence). CDR3 sequence: CASRLAGGETQYF. In DNA, the CDR3 is TGTGCCAGTAGGCTAGCGGGAGGGGAGACCCAGTACTTC.

This clone has a handful of counts. Other DNA sequences from this sample encode an identical CDR3 as well. The rearrangement uses TRBV5-1 and TRBJ2-7, with D perhaps TRBD1 (6 bases). The ends were cut back, 4 bases at V and 1 base at J, with 9 bases in the middle. The CDR3 runs 13 residues. The germline V gene has CDR1 SGHRS and CDR2 YFSETQ. CDR3 in amino acids: CASSPTGSYEQYF. The CDR3 coding sequence is TGCGCCAGCAGCCCTACAGGGTCCTACGAGCAGTACTTC.

The CDR3 sequence is CASSGGSGQPQHF. The CDR3 DNA follows: TGTGCCAGCAGTGGGGGCTCGGGGCAGCCCCAGCATTTT. V is TRBV7-3 and J is TRBJ1-5; D may be TRBD1 (6 bases). The CDR3 runs 13 residues. The germline V gene has CDR1 SGHTA and CDR2 FQGTGA. Trimming took 6 bases from V and 7 from J, leaving 13 bases between them.

The chain carries TRBV23-1 and TRBJ1-1; no clear D gene. TRBV23-1 is marked as an open reading frame, function uncertain. V was shortened by 0 bases and J by 5 bases, with 10 bases between the two germline ends. The CDR3 extends over 14 amino acids. In DNA, the CDR3 is TGCGCCAGCAGTCAATCGAATTTGGGGACTGAAGCTTTCTTT. Amino acid sequence: CASSQSNLGTEAFF.

This clone has a handful of counts. In nucleotides, the CDR3 is TGTGCCATCACCAGGACTAGCGGGGGATCCTACAATGAGCAGTTCTTC. This sequence encodes CAITRTSGGSYNEQFF. The chain has TRBV6-4 and TRBJ2-1; 13 bases line up with TRBD2. The CDR3 has 16 residues. Per germline, CDR1 MRHNA and CDR2 SNTAGT. V lost 10 bases, J lost 1 base, and 7 bases stayed unmatched.

This chain links TRBV28 with TRBJ2-7; 8 positions match TRBD2. The CDR3 contains 15 residues. Germline V gene sequence: CDR1 MDHEN, CDR2 SYDVKM. With 4 bases clipped from V and 7 bases from J, the junction kept 12 bases outside the gene matches. In nucleotides, the CDR3 is TGTGCCAGCAGTTCTCCCGGACTAGCTGGCGGAGAGCAGTACTTC. This encodes CASSSPGLAGGEQYF.

V gene TRBV30 combines with J gene TRBJ2-5; D gene uncertain. Germline V lookup: CDR1 GTSNPN, CDR2 SVGIG (reference sequence). Trimming pared 1 base from V and 1 base from J, leaving 7 bases between. The CDR3 consists of 13 residues. The CDR3 sequence: CAWSGSSQETQYF. The DNA for the CDR3 is TGTGCCTGGAGTGGGAGCAGCCAAGAGACCCAGTACTTC. The whole variable domain, filled in from reference TRBV30 and TRBJ2-5, reads SQTIHQWPATLVQPVGSPLSLECTVEGTSNPNLYWYRQAAGRGLQLLFYSVGIGQISSEVPQNLSASRPQDRQFILSSKKLLLSDSGFYLCAWSGSSQETQYFGPGTRLLVL.

This clone was counted only a few times. The V call is TRBV9, the J call TRBJ2-3, with 10 bases identical to TRBD1. CDR3 size: 16 residues. Germline CDR1 and CDR2: SGDLS and YYNGEE. Unmatched junction bases numbered 8, after V lost 1 base and J lost 6 bases. CDR3 in DNA: TGTGCCAGCAGCGTACCCCGGGACAGGGGATTGGATACGCAGTATTTT. This encodes CASSVPRDRGLDTQYF.

Of note for this clone: An end of the junction does not agree with germline; a read error may underlie this. The V call is TRBV5-4, the J call TRBJ2-5; possible D gene TRBD1, 5 bases. This CDR3 is 14 amino acids long. Germline CDR1 reads SGHNT; CDR2 reads YYREEE (reference sequence). Here the CDR3 reads CASAPQGIQETQYF. The DNA for the CDR3 is TGTGCCAGCGCACCTCAGGGTATACAAGAAACCCAGTACTTC. Full variable domain (missing parts from reference TRBV5-4 and TRBJ2-5): ETGVTQSPTHLIKTRGQQVTLRCSSQSGHNTVSWYQQALGQGPQFIFQYYREEENGRGNFPPRFSGLQFPNYSSELNVNALELDDSALYLCASAPQGIQETQYFGPGTRLLVL.

In this sample, this clone turned up a few times. This chain joins TRBV28 and TRBJ2-5; D not resolved. CDR1 is MDHEN and CDR2 is SYDVKM in the germline V gene. The CDR3 contains 13 residues. Trimming removed 6 bases from V and 4 bases from J, with 12 bases in between. CDR3 DNA: TGTGCCAGCAGCCTAGTTACCCCAGAGACCCAGTACTTC. This sequence encodes CASSLVTPETQYF.

The rearrangement links TRBV6-5 to TRBJ1-1; possible D gene TRBD1, 6 bases. The V and J ends lost 6 bases and 0 bases respectively, with 11 bases between them. The length of the CDR3 is 14 residues. In germline, CDR1 is MNHEY, CDR2 SVGAGI. The CDR3 coding sequence is TGTGCCAGCAGACGCGGACAGATGAACACTGAAGCTTTCTTT. Amino acids: CASRRGQMNTEAFF.

This clone was detected only a few times. J is TRBJ2-4 and V is TRBV4-3, with a possible D match to TRBD1 (6 bases). The germline gives CDR1 LGHNA, CDR2 YSLEER. The CDR3 has 16 amino acids. Trimming stripped 1 base from V and 0 bases from J, with 10 bases between. The CDR3 reads CASSQAPGVAKNIQYF. CDR3 nucleotide sequence: TGCGCCAGCAGCCAAGCTCCAGGGGTAGCCAAAAACATTCAGTACTTC.

The chain recombines TRBV28 with TRBJ1-1, with a tentative D call TRBD1 (6 bases). Trimming took off 7 bases at V and 1 base at J, with 10 bases between the two ends. CDR1 MDHEN and CDR2 SYDVKM come from the germline V gene. This CDR3 is built from 13 residues. As DNA, the CDR3 is TGTGCCAGCACCGGACAGTCGAACACTGAAGCTTTCTTT. Its protein product is CASTGQSNTEAFF.

This clone was detected only a few times. This chain links TRBV5-1 with TRBJ1-2, with a tentative D call TRBD1 (6 bases). Germline assignment: CDR1 SGHRS and CDR2 YFSETQ. V was cut by 0 bases and J by 5 bases, with 11 bases left in between. The length of the CDR3 is 14 residues. The CDR3 coding sequence is TGCGCCAGCAGCTTGGACCAGGACAGTTATGGCTACACCTTC. This encodes CASSLDQDSYGYTF.

This clone was detected only a few times. The chain links TRBV13 to TRBJ2-7; 9 bases are shared with TRBD1. J was trimmed by 4 bases and V by 1 base; bases with no gene match: 8. The CDR3 runs to 16 residues. Germline lookup yields CDR1 PRHDT and CDR2 FYEKMQ (reference sequence). CDR3 amino acids: CASSLDPRDRAYEQYF. In DNA form, the CDR3 reads TGTGCCAGCAGCTTAGATCCACGGGACAGGGCTTACGAGCAGTACTTC.

The rearrangement uses TRBV7-2 and TRBJ2-4, with TRBD2 matching 12 bases. The germline V gene has CDR1 SGHTA and CDR2 FQGNSA. The CDR3 has 19 residues. V trimming: 5 bases; J trimming: 1 base; junction bases outside the gene matches: 12. This CDR3 reads CASSATLAGGPTAKNIQYF. The CDR3 DNA reads TGTGCCAGCAGCGCGACGCTAGCGGGGGGGCCGACGGCCAAAAACATTCAGTACTTC.

In its sample, this clone was seen a few times. The V gene is TRBV28, the J gene TRBJ2-3, with D possibly TRBD1 on 7 matching bases. V was clipped by 5 bases and J by 4 bases, with 19 bases between them. CDR3 length: 16 amino acids. Germline lookup yields CDR1 MDHEN and CDR2 SYDVKM. CDR3 sequence reads: CASSGGGAGLADTQYF. CDR3 DNA sequence: TGTGCCAGCAGTGGAGGGGGCGCAGGTTTGGCAGATACGCAGTATTTT.

This rearrangement joins TRBV19 to TRBJ2-1; possibly TRBD2 for D (5 bases). Per germline, CDR1 LNHDA and CDR2 SQIVND (reference sequence). V dropped 6 bases and J dropped 2 bases, with 11 bases sitting between them. The CDR3 is 14 residues long. CDR3 DNA sequence: TGTGCCAGTAGCGTTAGCGTCCCCTACAATGAGCAGTTCTTC. Translation: CASSVSVPYNEQFF.